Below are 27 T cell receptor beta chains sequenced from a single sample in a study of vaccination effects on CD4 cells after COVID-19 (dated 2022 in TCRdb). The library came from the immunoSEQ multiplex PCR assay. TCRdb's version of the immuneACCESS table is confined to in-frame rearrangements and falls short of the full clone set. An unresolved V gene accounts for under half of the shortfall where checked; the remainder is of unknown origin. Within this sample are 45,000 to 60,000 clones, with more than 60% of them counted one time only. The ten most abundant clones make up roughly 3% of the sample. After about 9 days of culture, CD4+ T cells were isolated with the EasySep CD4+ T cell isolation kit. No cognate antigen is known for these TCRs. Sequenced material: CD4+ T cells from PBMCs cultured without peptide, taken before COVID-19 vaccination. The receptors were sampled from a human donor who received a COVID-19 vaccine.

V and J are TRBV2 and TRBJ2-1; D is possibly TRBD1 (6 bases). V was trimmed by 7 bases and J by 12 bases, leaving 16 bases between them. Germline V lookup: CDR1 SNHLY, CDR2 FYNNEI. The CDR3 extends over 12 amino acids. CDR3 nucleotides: TGTGCCAGCAAACTAAACAGGGATTGGCAGTTCTTC. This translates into CASKLNRDWQFF.

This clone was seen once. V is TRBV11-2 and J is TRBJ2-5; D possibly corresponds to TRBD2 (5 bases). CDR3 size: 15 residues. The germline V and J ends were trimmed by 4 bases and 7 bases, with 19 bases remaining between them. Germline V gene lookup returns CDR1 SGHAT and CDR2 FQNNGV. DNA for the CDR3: TGTGCCAGCAGCTCCGTACGGGGTCCCGGTAGGACCCAGTACTTC. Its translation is CASSSVRGPGRTQYF.

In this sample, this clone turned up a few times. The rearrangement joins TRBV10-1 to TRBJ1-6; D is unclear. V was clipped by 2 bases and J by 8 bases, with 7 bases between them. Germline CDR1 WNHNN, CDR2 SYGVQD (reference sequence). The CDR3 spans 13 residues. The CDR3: CASSEGLDSPLHF. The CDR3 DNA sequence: TGCGCCAGCAGTGAGGGGTTGGATTCACCCCTCCACTTT.

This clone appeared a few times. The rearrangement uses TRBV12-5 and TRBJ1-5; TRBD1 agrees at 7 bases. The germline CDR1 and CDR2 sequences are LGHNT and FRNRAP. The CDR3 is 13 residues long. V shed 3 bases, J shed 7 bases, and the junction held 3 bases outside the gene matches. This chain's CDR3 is CASGLDRVQPQHF. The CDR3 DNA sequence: TGTGCTAGTGGTTTAGACAGGGTACAGCCCCAGCATTTT.

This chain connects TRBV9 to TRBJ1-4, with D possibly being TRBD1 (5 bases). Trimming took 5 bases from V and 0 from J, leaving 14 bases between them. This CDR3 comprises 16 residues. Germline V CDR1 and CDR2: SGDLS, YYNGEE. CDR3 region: CASSGSTGATNEKLFF. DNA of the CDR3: TGTGCCAGCAGTGGCTCTACAGGAGCAACTAATGAAAAACTGTTTTTT.

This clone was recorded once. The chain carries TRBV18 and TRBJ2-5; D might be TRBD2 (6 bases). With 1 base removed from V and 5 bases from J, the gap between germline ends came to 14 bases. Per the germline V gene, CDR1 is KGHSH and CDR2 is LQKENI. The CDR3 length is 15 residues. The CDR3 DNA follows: TGTGCCAGCTCACCACTCTCGGGGGTCGGCGAGACCCAGTACTTC. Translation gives CASSPLSGVGETQYF.

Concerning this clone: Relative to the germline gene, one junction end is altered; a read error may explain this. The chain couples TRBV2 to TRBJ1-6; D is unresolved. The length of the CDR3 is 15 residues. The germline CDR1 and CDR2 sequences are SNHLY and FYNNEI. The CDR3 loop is CASRMQDSDNSPLHF. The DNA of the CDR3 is TGTGCCAGCAGGATGCAGGACTCCGATAATTCACCCCTCCACTTT.

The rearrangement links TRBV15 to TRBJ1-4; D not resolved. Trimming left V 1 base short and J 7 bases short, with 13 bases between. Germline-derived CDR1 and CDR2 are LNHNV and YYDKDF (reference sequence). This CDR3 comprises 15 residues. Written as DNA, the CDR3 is TGTGCCACCAGCAGAGTCCGGACCGCAAGTGAAAAACTGTTTTTT. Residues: CATSRVRTASEKLFF.

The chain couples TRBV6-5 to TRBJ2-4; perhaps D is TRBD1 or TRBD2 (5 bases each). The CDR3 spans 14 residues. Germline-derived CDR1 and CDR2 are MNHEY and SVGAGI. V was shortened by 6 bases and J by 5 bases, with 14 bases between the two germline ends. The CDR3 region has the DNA TGTGCCAGCAGCCGGTGGGTGGGGGAAAACATTCAGTACTTC. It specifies CASSRWVGENIQYF.

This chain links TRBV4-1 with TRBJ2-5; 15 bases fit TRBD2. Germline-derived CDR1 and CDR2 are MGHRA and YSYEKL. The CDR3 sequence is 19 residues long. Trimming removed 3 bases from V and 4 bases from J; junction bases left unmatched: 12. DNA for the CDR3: TGCGCCAGCAGCCACCCCGGACTAGCGGGGGGGCCAGGGCGAGAGACCCAGTACTTC. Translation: CASSHPGLAGGPGRETQYF.

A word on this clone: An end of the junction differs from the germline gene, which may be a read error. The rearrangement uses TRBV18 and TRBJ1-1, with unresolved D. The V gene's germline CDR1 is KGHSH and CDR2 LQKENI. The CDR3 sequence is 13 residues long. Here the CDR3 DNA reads TGTGCCAGCACACCCCACCAGAACACTGAAGCTTTCTTT. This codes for CASTPHQNTEAFF.

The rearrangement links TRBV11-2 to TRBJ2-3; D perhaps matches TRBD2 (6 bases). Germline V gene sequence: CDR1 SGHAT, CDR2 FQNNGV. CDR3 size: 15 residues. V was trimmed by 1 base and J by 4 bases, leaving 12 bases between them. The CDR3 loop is CASSLVGSPPDTQYF. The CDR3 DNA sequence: TGTGCCAGCAGCTTAGTCGGGAGTCCCCCAGATACGCAGTATTTT. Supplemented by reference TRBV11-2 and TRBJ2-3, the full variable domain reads EAGVAQSPRYKIIEKRQSVAFWCNPISGHATLYWYQQILGQGPKLLIQFQNNGVVDDSQLPKDRFSAERLKGVDSTLKIQPAKLEDSAVYLCASSLVGSPPDTQYFGPGTRLTVL.

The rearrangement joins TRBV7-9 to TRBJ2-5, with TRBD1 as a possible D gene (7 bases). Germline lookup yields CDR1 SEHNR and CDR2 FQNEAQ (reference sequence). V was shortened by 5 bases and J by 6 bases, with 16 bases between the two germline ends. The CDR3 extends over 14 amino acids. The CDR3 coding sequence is TGTGCCAGCAGCCCCGGAGGGGGCGCGAAGACCCAGTACTTC. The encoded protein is CASSPGGGAKTQYF.

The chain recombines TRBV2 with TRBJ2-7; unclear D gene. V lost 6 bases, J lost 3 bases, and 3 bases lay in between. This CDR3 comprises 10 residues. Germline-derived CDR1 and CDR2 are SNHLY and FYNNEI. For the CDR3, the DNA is TGTGCCAGCAGATTCTACGAGCAGTACGTC. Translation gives CASRFYEQYV.

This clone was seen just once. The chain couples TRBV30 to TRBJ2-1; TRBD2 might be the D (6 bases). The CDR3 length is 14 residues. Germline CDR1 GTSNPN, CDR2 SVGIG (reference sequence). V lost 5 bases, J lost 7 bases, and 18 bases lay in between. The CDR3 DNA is TGTGCCTGGGGGACCGGGACTGGAAAAAATGAGCAGTTCTTC. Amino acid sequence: CAWGTGTGKNEQFF.

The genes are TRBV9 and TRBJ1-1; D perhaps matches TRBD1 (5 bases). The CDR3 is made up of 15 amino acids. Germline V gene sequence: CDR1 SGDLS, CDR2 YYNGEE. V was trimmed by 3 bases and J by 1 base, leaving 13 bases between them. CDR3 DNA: TGTGCCAGCAGCGCAGTAGGGGCCGGGAACACTGAAGCTTTCTTT. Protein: CASSAVGAGNTEAFF. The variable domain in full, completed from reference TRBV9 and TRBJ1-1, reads DSGVTQTPKHLITATGQRVTLRCSPRSGDLSVYWYQQSLDQGLQFLIQYYNGEERAKGNILERFSAQQFPDLHSELNLSSLELGDSALYFCASSAVGAGNTEAFFGQGTRLTVV.

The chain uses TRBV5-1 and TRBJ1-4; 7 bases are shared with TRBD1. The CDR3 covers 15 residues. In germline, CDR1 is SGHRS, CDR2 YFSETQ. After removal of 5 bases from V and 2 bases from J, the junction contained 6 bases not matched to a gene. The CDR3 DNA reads TGCGCCAGCAGGGACCTGACAGGGACTAATGAAAAACTGTTTTTT. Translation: CASRDLTGTNEKLFF.

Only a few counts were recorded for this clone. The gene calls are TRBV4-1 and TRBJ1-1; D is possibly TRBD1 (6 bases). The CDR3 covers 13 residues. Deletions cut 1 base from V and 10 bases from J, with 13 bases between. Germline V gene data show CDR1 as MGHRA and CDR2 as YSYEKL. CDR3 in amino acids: CASSQADIRGAFF. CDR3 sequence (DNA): TGCGCCAGCAGCCAAGCCGACATCAGGGGAGCTTTCTTT.

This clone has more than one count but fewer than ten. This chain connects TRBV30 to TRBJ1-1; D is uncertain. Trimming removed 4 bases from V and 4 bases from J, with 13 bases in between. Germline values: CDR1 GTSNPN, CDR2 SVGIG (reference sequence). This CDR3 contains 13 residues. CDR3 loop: CAWKRFVSTEAFF. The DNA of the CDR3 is TGTGCCTGGAAAAGGTTTGTCTCCACTGAAGCTTTCTTT.

CDR3: CASSLEGTSRGVAGSNEQFF. For the CDR3, the DNA is TGTGCCAGCAGTTTAGAGGGGACAAGCCGTGGGGTAGCGGGGAGCAACGAGCAGTTCTTC. The chain employs TRBV28 and TRBJ2-1; 8 bases fit TRBD2. After removal of 2 bases from V and 10 bases from J, the junction contained 25 bases not matched to a gene. The CDR3 has 20 residues. Germline V CDR1 and CDR2: MDHEN, SYDVKM.

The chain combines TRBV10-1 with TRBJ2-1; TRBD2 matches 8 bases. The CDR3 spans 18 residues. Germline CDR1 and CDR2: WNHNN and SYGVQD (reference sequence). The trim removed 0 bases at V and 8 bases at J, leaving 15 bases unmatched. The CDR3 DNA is TGCGCCAGCAGTGAGTCGACTTGGCGGGGGGCGCTTCCCCATGAGCAGTTCTTC. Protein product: CASSESTWRGALPHEQFF.

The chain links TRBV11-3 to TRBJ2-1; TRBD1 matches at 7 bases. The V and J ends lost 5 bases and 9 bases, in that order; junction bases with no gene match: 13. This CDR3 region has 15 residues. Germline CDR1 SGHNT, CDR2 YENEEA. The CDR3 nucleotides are TGTGCCAGCAGCCCAGGGGGACGCTTGGGTACTGAGCAGTTCTTC. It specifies CASSPGGRLGTEQFF.

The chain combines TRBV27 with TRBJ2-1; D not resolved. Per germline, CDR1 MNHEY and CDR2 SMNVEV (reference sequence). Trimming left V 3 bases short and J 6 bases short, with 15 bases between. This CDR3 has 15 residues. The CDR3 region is CASSFRSPLPNEQFF. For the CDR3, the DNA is TGTGCCAGCAGTTTCCGCAGCCCCTTGCCCAATGAGCAGTTCTTC.

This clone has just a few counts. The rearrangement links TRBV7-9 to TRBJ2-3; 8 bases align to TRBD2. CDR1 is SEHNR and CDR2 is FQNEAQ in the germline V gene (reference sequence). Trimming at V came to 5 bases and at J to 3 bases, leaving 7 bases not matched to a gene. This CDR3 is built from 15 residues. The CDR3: CASSLGLGTTDTQYF. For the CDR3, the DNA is TGTGCCAGCAGCCTGGGACTAGGAACGACAGATACGCAGTATTTT.

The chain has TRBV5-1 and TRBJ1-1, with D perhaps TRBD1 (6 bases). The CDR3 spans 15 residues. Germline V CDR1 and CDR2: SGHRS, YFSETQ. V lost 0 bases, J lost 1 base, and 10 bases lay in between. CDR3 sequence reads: CASSLAAQGNTEAFF. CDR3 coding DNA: TGCGCCAGCAGCTTGGCTGCACAGGGGAACACTGAAGCTTTCTTT.

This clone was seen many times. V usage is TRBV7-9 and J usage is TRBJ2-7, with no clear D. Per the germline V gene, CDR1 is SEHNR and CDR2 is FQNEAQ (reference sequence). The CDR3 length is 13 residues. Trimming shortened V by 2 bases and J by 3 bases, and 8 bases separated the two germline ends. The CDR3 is CASSLNTDYEQYV. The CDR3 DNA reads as TGTGCCAGCAGCTTAAATACGGACTACGAGCAGTACGTC.

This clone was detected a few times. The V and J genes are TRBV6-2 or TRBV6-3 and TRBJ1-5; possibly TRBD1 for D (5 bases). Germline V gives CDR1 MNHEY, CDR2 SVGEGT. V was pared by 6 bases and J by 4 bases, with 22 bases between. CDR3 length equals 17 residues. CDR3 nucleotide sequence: TGTGCCAGCAGCCCTATGGATGGGGGACGGGAAAATCAGCCCCAGCATTTT. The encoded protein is CASSPMDGGRENQPQHF.